One and the same sample provided the 3 T cell receptor beta chains below, sequenced in a study of shared clonotypes between healthy human individuals. CD45RO-negative, CCR7-positively selected cells formed the naive CD8 fraction, excluding terminally differentiated effector memory CD45RA+ cells. Repertoires were generated with immunoSEQ multiplex PCR, while TCRdb's copy carries only in-frame clones and drops some. The data show roughly 2,000,000 clones, about 94% seen once. Sample: naive CD8+ T cells sorted from blood. The receptors here all came from a man between 18 and 35 years old in good health.

The chain couples TRBV7-9 to TRBJ2-3; TRBD2 agrees at 7 bases. CDR1 and CDR2 (germline): SEHNR, FQNEAQ (reference sequence). The CDR3 sequence is 14 residues long. The J segment lost 9 bases and the V segment lost 5 bases, leaving 11 bases of the junction unmatched. The CDR3 loop reads CASSASGGVETQYF. The CDR3 nucleotides are TGTGCCAGCAGCGCCTCGGGGGGTGTTGAAACGCAGTATTTT.

The V call is TRBV18, the J call TRBJ1-1; D ambiguous. This CDR3 spans 15 amino acids. Trimming removed 6 bases from V and 1 base from J, with 15 bases in between. Germline CDR1 and CDR2: KGHSH and LQKENI. CDR3 nucleotides: TGTGCCAGCTCCCCCCCCAACGCAGAGAACACTGAAGCTTTCTTT. It yields the protein CASSPPNAENTEAFF.

The V and J genes are TRBV5-1 and TRBJ1-2; no clear D. This CDR3 has 14 residues. Germline CDR1 SGHRS, CDR2 YFSETQ. V lost 2 bases to trimming and J lost 0 bases, with 8 bases between them. DNA of the CDR3: TGCGCCAGCAGCTTCGGCGGTGCTAACTATGGCTACACCTTC. Translated: CASSFGGANYGYTF.